The 9 T cell receptor beta chains presented below share a single source sample, sequenced in a study of blood T cell repertoires in COVID-19. Profiled with immunoSEQ multiplex PCR; TCRdb holds only in-frame clones, not every one. The sample has about 110,000 clones, about 83% seen once. Sequenced material: peripheral blood. The source of these receptors is a woman in her sixties or seventies with acute or convalescent COVID-19.

This sequence joins TRBV29-1 and TRBJ1-1, with D uncertain. From germline, CDR1 is SQVTM and CDR2 ANQGSEA. V lost 3 bases to trimming and J lost 4 bases, with 18 bases between them. The CDR3 is made up of 15 amino acids. The CDR3 DNA reads as TGCAGCGTTGACAGATCCGGGTCCGGAACCACTGAAGCTTTCTTT. This encodes CSVDRSGSGTTEAFF.

The table lists this clone with a few counts. The chain uses TRBV2 and TRBJ1-2, with D maybe TRBD1 (5 bases). The CDR3 length is 17 residues. Per the germline V gene, CDR1 is SNHLY and CDR2 is FYNNEI. V lost 8 bases to trimming and J lost 3 bases, with 25 bases between them. CDR3 in DNA: TGTGCCAGCCAAAAGTGGGGGGGTCGCAGAGGTGACTATGGCTACACCTTC. The encoded protein is CASQKWGGRRGDYGYTF. Combining the CDR3 with reference TRBV2 and TRBJ1-2 gives the whole variable domain EPEVTQTPSHQVTQMGQEVILRCVPISNHLYFYWYRQILGQKVEFLVSFYNNEISEKSEIFDDQFSVERPDGSNFTLKIRSTKLEDSAMYFCASQKWGGRRGDYGYTFGSGTRLTVV.

This chain links TRBV5-5 with TRBJ1-4; TRBD1 might be the D (6 bases). CDR1 is SGHKS, CDR2 YYEKEE, per germline (reference sequence). This CDR3 comprises 16 residues. The V end was cut by 0 bases, the J end by 1 base, with 10 bases between. The CDR3 loop is CASSLAGDGTNEKLFF. Written as DNA, the CDR3 is TGTGCCAGCAGCTTGGCAGGGGATGGAACTAATGAAAAACTGTTTTTT.

The chain employs TRBV28 and TRBJ2-2; D may be TRBD2 (6 bases). In germline, CDR1 is MDHEN, CDR2 SYDVKM. V was trimmed by 7 bases and J by 8 bases, leaving 23 bases between them. CDR3 length: 16 residues. CDR3 amino acids: CASIGGPTNNLGELFF. The CDR3 bases are TGTGCCAGCATAGGAGGGCCCACGAATAACCTGGGGGAGCTGTTTTTT. Supplemented by reference TRBV28 and TRBJ2-2, the full variable domain reads DVKVTQSSRYLVKRTGEKVFLECVQDMDHENMFWYRQDPGLGLRLIYFSYDVKMKEKGDIPEGYSVSREKKERFSLILESASTNQTSMYLCASIGGPTNNLGELFFGEGSRLTVL.

CDR3 loop: CSDRDRVNYGYTF. The CDR3 nucleotides read TGCAGCGACAGGGACAGGGTAAACTATGGCTACACCTTC. The chain joins TRBV29-1 to TRBJ1-2, with TRBD1 identical over 9 bases. Per the germline V gene, CDR1 is SQVTM and CDR2 is ANQGSEA. The CDR3 spans 13 residues. The junction had 5 bases not matched to a gene; V was cut back by 7 bases and J by 2 bases.

This rearrangement joins TRBV9 to TRBJ2-4, with TRBD1 identical over 11 bases. V lost 4 bases to trimming and J lost 6 bases; unmatched junction nucleotides: 3. The CDR3 is 14 amino acids. Per the germline V gene, CDR1 is SGDLS and CDR2 is YYNGEE. DNA for the CDR3: TGTGCCAGCAGCCCGGGGACAGGGGGAAACATTCAGTACTTC. The encoded protein is CASSPGTGGNIQYF.

A single count supports this clone. The genes are TRBV2 and TRBJ2-2; no definite D call. With 6 bases removed from V and 0 bases from J, the gap between germline ends came to 14 bases. Germline V gene data show CDR1 as SNHLY and CDR2 as FYNNEI. CDR3 size: 16 residues. CDR3 coding DNA: TGTGCCAGCAGCGCCCGGCAGGTTTCGAACACCGGGGAGCTGTTTTTT. It codes for CASSARQVSNTGELFF.

The V and J genes are TRBV24-1 and TRBJ2-5; D remains ambiguous. Germline V lookup: CDR1 KGHDR, CDR2 SFDVKD. V shed 5 bases and J shed 5 bases, with 8 bases lying between them. The CDR3 runs 12 residues. The CDR3 protein is CATSVQSETQYF. CDR3 DNA: TGTGCCACCAGTGTTCAGTCGGAGACCCAGTACTTC.

The rearrangement joins TRBV6-2 or TRBV6-3 to TRBJ2-1; D remains ambiguous. Germline-derived CDR1 and CDR2 are MNHEY and SVGEGT. This CDR3 contains 14 residues. V was cut by 3 bases and J by 0 bases, with 6 bases left in between. The CDR3 protein is CASSYLSSYNEQFF. CDR3 DNA: TGTGCCAGCAGTTATTTGAGCTCCTACAATGAGCAGTTCTTC.